The source of this T cell receptor (beta chain) is a study of blood T cells in healthy people across ages. Caucasian, healthy and from Russia, the donors were aged between about 6 and 90. Donors each provided roughly 9.6 milliliters of peripheral blood. The use of a sample-barcoded 5' primer and a J-beta primer mix characterized a second PCR of roughly 7 to 11 cycles. MiXCR was run by TCRdb on the 5' RACE reads, yielding one entry per CDR3 protein. The sample lists about 1.1 million distinct CDR3 sequences, 35% to 45% occurring once. Germline V gene sequence: CDR1 SGHDN, CDR2 FVKESK. This CDR3 comprises 15 residues. With 10 bases clipped from V and 8 bases from J, the junction kept 19 bases outside the gene matches.

The sequencing input was blood. The source is a man younger than 35 in good health. The rearrangement joins TRBV14 to TRBJ1-2, with 7 bases that match TRBD1. Here the CDR3 reads CATTDRALSDGGYTF. CDR3 sequence (DNA): TGTGCCACTACCGACAGGGCCCTCTCTGATGGGGGCTACACCTTC.